These 5 T cell receptor beta chains originate from one sample sequenced in a study of control samples from healthy donors and cancer patients. Sequencing was performed with immunoSEQ multiplex PCR; in TCRdb, only in-frame clones are kept and a portion is missing. There are 90,000 to 150,000 clones in the sample; approximately 91% occur only once, and 7.8% lies in the top ten. Sequenced sample: blood. The receptors here all came from a woman aged 18-30 years in good health.

The gene calls are TRBV28 and TRBJ1-5; D call uncertain. The CDR3 consists of 16 residues. Germline V gene lookup returns CDR1 MDHEN and CDR2 SYDVKM. Trimming took off 3 bases at V and 0 bases at J, with 12 bases between the two ends. CDR3 sequence (DNA): TGTGCCAGCAGTTTTACGCGAACTTATAGCAATCAGCCCCAGCATTTT. It encodes CASSFTRTYSNQPQHF.

J is TRBJ2-3 and V is TRBV24-1; D possibly corresponds to TRBD1 (6 bases). Germline CDR1 and CDR2: KGHDR and SFDVKD. V lost 9 bases and J lost 2, with 14 bases in between. This CDR3 is 14 amino acids long. The CDR3 DNA reads as TGTGCCACCGGTCCAGGACAGTACACAGATACGCAGTATTTT. It specifies CATGPGQYTDTQYF.

This chain connects TRBV6-2 or TRBV6-3 to TRBJ1-1, with 8 positions matching TRBD1. The CDR3 has 17 amino acids. Trimming removed 2 bases from V and 1 base from J; junction bases left unmatched: 9. Germline lookup yields CDR1 MNHEY and CDR2 SVGEGT. The CDR3 DNA sequence: TGTGCCAGCAGTTACCCCGGACAGGGTGGCCCGAACACTGAAGCTTTCTTT. It yields the protein CASSYPGQGGPNTEAFF.

The chain combines TRBV13 with TRBJ2-2, with 7 bases aligning to TRBD2. Germline CDR1 is PRHDT and CDR2 is FYEKMQ (reference sequence). The CDR3 is 16 residues long. V lost 3 bases to trimming and J lost 6 bases; unmatched junction nucleotides: 10. The CDR3 reads CASSFGLAGSPGELFF. The CDR3, as DNA: TGTGCCAGCAGCTTTGGCTTAGCGGGTAGTCCCGGGGAGCTGTTTTTT.

The V call is TRBV6-5, the J call TRBJ1-1, with TRBD1 identical over 8 bases. The V gene's germline CDR1 is MNHEY and CDR2 SVGAGI. The ends lost 5 bases at V and 3 bases at J; junction bases unmatched: 8. This CDR3 comprises 15 residues. Written as DNA, the CDR3 is TGTGCCAGCAGTCCAGGGGGCGCAAGTTACACTGAAGCTTTCTTT. Encoded protein: CASSPGGASYTEAFF.